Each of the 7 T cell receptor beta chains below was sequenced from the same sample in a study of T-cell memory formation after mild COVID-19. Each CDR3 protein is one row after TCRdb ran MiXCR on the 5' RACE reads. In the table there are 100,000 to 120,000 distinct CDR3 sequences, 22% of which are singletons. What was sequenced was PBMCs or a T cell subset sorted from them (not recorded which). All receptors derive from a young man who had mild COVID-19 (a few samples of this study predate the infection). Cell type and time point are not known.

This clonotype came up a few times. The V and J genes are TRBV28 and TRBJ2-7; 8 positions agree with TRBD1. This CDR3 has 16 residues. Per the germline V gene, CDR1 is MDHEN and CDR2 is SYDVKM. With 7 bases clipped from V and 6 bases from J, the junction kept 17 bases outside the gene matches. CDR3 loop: CASTRTGSLLSAEQYV. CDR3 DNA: TGTGCCAGCACGAGGACAGGGTCTCTATTATCGGCCGAGCAGTACGTC.

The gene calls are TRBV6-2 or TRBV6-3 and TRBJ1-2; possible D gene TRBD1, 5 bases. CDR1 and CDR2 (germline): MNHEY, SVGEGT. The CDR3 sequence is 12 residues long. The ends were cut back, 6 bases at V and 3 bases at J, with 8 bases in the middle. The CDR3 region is CASSRDYYGYTF. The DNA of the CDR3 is TGTGCCAGCAGCCGGGACTACTATGGCTACACCTTC.

The chain's CDR3 is CATSRGASNQPQHF. CDR3 nucleotides: TGTGCCACCAGCAGAGGGGCAAGCAATCAGCCCCAGCATTTT. The chain links TRBV15 to TRBJ1-5; D not resolved. This CDR3 region has 14 residues. Germline CDR1 reads LNHNV; CDR2 reads YYDKDF (reference sequence). V lost 1 base and J 1 base, leaving 5 bases between the germline ends.

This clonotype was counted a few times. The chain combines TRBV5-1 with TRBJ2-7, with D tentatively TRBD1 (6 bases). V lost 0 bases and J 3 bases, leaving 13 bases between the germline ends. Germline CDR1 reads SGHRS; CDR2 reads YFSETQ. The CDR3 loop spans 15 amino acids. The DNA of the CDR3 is TGCGCCAGCAGCTTGGAGGTCGGCAGGGGCTACGAGCAGTACTTC. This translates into CASSLEVGRGYEQYF.

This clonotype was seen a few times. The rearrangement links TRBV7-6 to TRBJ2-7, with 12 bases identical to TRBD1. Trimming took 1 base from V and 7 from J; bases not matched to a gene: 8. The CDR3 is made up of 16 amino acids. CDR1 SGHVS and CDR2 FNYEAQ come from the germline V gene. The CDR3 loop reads CASSLDSGQGAREQYF. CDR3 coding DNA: TGTGCCAGCAGCTTAGATTCGGGACAGGGGGCAAGGGAGCAGTACTTC.

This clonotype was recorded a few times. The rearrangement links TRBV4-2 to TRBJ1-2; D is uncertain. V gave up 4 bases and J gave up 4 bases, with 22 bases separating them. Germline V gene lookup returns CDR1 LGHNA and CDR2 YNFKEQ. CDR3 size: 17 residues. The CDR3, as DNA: TGTGCCAGCAGCCCCCGCGTCAACGAGGGTTCTCGCTATGGCTACACCTTC. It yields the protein CASSPRVNEGSRYGYTF.

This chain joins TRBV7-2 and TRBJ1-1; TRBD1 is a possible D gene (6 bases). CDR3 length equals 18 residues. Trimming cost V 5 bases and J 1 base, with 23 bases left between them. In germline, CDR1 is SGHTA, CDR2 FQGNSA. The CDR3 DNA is TGTGCCAGCAGCAGCTATCTCAGGGGCCAGATGGGGAACACTGAAGCTTTCTTT. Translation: CASSSYLRGQMGNTEAFF.